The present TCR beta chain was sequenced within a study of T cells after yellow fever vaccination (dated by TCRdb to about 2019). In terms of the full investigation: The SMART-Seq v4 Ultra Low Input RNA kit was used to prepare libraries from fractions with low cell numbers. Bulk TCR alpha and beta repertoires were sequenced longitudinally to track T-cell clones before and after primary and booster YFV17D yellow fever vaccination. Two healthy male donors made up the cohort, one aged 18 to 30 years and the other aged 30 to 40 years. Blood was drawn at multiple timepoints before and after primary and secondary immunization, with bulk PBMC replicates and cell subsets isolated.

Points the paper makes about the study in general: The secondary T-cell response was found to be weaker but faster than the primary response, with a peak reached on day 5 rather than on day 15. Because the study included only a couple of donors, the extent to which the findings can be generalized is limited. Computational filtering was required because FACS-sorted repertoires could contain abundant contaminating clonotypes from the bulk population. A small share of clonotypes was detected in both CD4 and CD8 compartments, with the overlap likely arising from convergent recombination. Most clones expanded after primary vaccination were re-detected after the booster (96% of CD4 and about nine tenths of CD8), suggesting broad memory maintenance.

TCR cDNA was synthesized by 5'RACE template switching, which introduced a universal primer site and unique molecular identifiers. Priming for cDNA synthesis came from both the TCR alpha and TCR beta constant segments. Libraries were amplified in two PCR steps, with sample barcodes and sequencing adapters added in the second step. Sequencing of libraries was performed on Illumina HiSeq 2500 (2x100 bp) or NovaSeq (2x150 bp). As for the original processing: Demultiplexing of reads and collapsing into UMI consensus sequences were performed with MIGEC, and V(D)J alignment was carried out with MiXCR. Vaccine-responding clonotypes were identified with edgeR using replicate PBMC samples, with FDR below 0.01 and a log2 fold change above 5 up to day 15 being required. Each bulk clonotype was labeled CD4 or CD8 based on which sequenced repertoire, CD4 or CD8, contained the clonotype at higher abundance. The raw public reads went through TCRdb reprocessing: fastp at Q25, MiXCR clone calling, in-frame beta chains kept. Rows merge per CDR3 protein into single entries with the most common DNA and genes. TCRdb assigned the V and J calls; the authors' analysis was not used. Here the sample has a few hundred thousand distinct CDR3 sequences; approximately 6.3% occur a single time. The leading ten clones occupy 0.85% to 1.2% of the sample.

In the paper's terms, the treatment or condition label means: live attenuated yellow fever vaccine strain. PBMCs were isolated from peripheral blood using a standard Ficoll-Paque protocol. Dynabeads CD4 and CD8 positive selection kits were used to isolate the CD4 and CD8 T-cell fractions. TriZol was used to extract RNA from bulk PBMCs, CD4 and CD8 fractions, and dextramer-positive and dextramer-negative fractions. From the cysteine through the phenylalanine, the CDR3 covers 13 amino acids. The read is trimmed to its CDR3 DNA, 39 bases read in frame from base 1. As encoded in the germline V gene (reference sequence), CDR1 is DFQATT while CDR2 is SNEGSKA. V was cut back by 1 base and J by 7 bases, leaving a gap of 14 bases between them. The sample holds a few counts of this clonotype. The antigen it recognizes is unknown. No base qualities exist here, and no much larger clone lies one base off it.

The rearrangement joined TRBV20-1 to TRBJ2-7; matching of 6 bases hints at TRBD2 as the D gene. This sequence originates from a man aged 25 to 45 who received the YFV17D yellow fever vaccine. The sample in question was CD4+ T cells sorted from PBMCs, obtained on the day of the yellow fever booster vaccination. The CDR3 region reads CSARAGVSFEQYF. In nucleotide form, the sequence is TGCAGTGCTAGAGCGGGAGTATCGTTTGAGCAGTACTTC.